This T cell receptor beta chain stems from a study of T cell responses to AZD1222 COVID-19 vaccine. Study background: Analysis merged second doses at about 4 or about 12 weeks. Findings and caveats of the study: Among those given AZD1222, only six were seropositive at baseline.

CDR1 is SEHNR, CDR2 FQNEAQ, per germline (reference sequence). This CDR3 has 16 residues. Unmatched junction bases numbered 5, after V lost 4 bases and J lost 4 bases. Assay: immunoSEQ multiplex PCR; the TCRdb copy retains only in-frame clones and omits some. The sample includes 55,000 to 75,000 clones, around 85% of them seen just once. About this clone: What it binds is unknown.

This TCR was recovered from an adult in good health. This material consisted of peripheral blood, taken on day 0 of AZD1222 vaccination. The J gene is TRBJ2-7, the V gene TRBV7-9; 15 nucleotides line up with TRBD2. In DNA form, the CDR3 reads TGTGCCAGCAGCTCCCCAGGACTAGCGGGAGGGTACGAGCAGTACTTC. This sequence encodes CASSSPGLAGGYEQYF.